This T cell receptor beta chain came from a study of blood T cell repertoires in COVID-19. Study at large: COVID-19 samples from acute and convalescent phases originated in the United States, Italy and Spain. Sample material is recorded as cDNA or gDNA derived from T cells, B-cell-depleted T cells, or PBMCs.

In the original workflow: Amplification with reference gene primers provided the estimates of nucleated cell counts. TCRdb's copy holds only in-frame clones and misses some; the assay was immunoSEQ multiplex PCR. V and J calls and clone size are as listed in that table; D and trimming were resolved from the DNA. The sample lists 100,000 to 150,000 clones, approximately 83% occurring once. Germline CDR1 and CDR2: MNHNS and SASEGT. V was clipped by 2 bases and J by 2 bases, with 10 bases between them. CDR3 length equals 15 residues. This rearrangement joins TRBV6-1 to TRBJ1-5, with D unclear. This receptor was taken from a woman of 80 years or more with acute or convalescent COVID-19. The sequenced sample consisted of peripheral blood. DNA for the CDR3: TGTGCCAGCAGTGAATCGAGGATAGGCAATCAGCCCCAGCATTTT. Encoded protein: CASSESRIGNQPQHF.